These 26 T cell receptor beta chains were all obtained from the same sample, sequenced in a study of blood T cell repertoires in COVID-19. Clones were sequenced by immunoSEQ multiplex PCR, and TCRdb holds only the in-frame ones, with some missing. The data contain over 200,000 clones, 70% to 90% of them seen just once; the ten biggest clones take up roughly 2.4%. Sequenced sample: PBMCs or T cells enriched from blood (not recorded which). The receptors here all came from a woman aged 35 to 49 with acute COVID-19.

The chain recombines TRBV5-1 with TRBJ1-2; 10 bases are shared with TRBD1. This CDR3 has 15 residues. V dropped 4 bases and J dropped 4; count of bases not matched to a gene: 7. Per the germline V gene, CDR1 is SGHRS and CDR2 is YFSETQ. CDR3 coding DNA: TGCGCCAGCAGCCCGACAGGGGGCCCCGGCTATGGCTACACCTTC. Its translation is CASSPTGGPGYGYTF.

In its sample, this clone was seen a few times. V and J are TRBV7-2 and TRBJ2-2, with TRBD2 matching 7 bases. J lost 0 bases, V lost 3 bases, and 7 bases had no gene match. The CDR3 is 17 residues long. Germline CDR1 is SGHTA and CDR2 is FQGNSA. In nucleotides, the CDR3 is TGTGCCAGCAGCTTTGGGGGACTAATCGCGAACACCGGGGAGCTGTTTTTT. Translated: CASSFGGLIANTGELFF.

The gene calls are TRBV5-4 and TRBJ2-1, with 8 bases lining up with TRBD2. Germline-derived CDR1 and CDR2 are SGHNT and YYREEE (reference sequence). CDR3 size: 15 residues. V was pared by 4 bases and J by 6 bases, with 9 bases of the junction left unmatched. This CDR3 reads CASSPARAGVNEQFF. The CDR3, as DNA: TGTGCCAGCAGCCCCGCGAGAGCGGGAGTCAATGAGCAGTTCTTC. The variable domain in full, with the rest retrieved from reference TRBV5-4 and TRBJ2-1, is ETGVTQSPTHLIKTRGQQVTLRCSSQSGHNTVSWYQQALGQGPQFIFQYYREEENGRGNFPPRFSGLQFPNYSSELNVNALELDDSALYLCASSPARAGVNEQFFGPGTRLTVL.

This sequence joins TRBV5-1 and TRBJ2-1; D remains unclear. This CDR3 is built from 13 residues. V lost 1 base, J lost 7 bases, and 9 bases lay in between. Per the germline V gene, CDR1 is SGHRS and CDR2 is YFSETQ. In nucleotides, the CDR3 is TGCGCCAGCAGCTTGAATACGGTGAATGAGCAGTTCTTC. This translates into CASSLNTVNEQFF.

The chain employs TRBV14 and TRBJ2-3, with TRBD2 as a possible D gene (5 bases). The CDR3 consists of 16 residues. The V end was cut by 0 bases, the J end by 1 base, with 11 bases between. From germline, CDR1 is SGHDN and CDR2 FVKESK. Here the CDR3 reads CASSQEIGVRTDTQYF. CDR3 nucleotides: TGTGCCAGCAGCCAAGAAATCGGGGTCCGCACAGATACGCAGTATTTT.

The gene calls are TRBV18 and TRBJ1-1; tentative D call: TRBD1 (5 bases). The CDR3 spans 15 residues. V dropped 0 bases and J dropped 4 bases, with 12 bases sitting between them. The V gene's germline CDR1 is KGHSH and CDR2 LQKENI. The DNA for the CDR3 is TGTGCCAGCTCACCACCCATGGCAGGGCCCACTGAAGCTTTCTTT. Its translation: CASSPPMAGPTEAFF.

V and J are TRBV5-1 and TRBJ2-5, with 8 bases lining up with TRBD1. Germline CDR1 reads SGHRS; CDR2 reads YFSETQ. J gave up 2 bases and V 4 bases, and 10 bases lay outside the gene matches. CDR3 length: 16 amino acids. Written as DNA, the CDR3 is TGCGCCAGCAGCGGACAGGGCTTGGGGTATCAAGAGACCCAGTACTTC. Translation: CASSGQGLGYQETQYF. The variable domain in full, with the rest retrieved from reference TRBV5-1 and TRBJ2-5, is KAGVTQTPRYLIKTRGQQVTLSCSPISGHRSVSWYQQTPGQGLQFLFEYFSETQRNKGNFPGRFSGRQFSNSRSEMNVSTLELGDSALYLCASSGQGLGYQETQYFGPGTRLLVL.

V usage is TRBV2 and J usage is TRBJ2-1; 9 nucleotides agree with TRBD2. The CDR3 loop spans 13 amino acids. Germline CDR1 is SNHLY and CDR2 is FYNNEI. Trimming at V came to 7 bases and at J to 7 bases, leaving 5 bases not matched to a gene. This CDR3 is CASTSGGSNEQFF. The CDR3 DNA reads TGTGCCAGCACGAGCGGGGGGTCGAATGAGCAGTTCTTC.

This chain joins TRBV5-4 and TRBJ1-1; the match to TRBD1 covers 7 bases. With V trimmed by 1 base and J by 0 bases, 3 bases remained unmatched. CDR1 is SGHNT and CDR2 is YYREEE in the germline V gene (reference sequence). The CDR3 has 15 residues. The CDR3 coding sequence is TGTGCCAGCAGCTTGCCCCAGGGGGTGAACACTGAAGCTTTCTTT. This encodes CASSLPQGVNTEAFF. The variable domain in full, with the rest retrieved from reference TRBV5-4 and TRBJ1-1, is ETGVTQSPTHLIKTRGQQVTLRCSSQSGHNTVSWYQQALGQGPQFIFQYYREEENGRGNFPPRFSGLQFPNYSSELNVNALELDDSALYLCASSLPQGVNTEAFFGQGTRLTVV.

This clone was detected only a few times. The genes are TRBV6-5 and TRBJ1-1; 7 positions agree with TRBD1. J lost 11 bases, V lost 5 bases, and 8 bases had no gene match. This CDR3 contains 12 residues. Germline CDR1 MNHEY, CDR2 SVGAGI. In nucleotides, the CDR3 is TGTGCCAGCAGTAGACCCGGGACAGACGCTTTCTTT. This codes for CASSRPGTDAFF.

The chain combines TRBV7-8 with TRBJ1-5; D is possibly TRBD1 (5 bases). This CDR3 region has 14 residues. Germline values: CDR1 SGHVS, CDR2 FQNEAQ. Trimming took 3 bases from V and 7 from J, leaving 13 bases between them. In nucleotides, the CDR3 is TGTGCCAGCAGCTTTCTAGGGGCGAGGCAGCCCCAGCATTTT. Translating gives CASSFLGARQPQHF.

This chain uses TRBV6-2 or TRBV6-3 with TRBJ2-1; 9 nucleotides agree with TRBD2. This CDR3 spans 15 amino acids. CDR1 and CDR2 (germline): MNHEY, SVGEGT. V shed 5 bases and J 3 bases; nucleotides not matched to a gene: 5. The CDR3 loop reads CASSGELAGYNEQFF. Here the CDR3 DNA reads TGTGCCAGCAGTGGGGAACTAGCGGGCTACAATGAGCAGTTCTTC.

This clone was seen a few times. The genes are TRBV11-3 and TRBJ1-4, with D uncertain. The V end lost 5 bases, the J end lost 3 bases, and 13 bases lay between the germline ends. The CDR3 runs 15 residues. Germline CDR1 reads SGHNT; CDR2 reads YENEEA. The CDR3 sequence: CASSPRGGPNEKLFF. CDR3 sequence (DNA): TGTGCCAGCAGCCCCCGAGGAGGGCCTAATGAAAAACTGTTTTTT.

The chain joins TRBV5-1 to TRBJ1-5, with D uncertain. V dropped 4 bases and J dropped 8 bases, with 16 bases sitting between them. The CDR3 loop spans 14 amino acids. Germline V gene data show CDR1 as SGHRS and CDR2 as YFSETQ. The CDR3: CASSRDGGSEPQHF. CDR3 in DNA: TGCGCCAGCAGCAGAGACGGAGGGAGTGAGCCCCAGCATTTT.

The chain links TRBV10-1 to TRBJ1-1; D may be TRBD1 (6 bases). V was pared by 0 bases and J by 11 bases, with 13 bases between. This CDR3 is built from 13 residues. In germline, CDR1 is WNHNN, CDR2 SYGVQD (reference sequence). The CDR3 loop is CASSESGAEEAFF. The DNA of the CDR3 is TGCGCCAGCAGTGAGTCGGGGGCCGAAGAGGCTTTCTTT.

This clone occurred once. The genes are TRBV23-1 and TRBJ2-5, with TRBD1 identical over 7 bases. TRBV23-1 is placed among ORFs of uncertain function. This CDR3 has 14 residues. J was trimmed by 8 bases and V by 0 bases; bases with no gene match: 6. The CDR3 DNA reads TGCGCCAGCAGTCAATCGCTCAACAGGGGAACCCAGTACTTC. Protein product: CASSQSLNRGTQYF.

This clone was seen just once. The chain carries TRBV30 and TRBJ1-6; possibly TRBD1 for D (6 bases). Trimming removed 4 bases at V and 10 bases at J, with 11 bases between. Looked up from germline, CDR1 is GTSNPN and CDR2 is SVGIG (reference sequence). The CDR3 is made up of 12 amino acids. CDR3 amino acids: CAWMRGGSPLHF. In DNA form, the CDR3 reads TGTGCCTGGATGAGGGGGGGGTCACCCCTCCACTTT.

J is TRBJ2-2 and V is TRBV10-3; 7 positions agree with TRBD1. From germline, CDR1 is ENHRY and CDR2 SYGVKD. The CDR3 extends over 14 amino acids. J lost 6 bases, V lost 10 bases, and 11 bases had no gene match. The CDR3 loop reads CASKTGNMAGELFF. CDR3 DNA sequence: TGTGCCAGCAAGACAGGGAATATGGCCGGGGAGCTGTTTTTT.

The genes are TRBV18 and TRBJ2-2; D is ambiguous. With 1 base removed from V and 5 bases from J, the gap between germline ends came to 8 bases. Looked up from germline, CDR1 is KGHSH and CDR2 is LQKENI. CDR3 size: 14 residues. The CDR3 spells CASSPQSWTGELFF. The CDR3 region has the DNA TGTGCCAGCTCACCACAGAGTTGGACCGGGGAGCTGTTTTTT.

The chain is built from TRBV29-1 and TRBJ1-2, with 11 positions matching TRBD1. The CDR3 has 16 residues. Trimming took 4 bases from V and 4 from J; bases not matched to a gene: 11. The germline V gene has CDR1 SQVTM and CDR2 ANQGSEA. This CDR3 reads CSVVGSDRGRGYGYTF. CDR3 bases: TGCAGCGTTGTAGGGTCGGACAGGGGGCGAGGCTATGGCTACACCTTC.

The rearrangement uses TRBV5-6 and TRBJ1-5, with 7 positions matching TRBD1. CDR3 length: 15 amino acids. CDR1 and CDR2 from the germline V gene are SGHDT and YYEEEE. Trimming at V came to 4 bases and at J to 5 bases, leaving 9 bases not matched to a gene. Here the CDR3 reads CASSRAGTAYQPQHF. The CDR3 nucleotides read TGTGCCAGCAGCCGAGCCGGGACAGCTTATCAGCCCCAGCATTTT.

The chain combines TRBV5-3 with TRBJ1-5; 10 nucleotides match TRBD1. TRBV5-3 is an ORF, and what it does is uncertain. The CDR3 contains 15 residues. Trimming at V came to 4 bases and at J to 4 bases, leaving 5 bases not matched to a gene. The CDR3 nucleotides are TGTGCCAGAAGCGGCGGGACAGGGGAGAATCAGCCCCAGCATTTT. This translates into CARSGGTGENQPQHF.

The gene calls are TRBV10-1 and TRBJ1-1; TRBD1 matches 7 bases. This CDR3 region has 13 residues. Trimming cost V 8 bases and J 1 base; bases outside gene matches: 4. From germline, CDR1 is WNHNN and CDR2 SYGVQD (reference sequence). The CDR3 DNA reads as TGCGCCAGCTCCGGGACAGAGAACACTGAAGCTTTCTTT. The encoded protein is CASSGTENTEAFF.

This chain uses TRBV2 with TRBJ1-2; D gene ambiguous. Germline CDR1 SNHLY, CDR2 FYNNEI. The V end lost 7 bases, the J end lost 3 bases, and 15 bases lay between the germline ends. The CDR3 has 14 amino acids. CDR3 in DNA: TGTGCCAGCAATAAAGAGGCGAGTCACTATGGCTACACCTTC. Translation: CASNKEASHYGYTF.

As DNA, the CDR3 is TGTGCCACCAGCGAGACTGGCACATCCTACAATGAGCAGTTCTTC. It is translated as CATSETGTSYNEQFF. This chain uses TRBV24-1 with TRBJ2-1, with no clear D. The CDR3 is 15 amino acids. Germline-derived CDR1 and CDR2 are KGHDR and SFDVKD. Trimming removed 7 bases from V and 1 base from J, with 13 bases in between.

CDR3 in amino acids: CSVGEGVLGNQPQHF. CDR3 in DNA: TGCAGCGTTGGCGAGGGGGTTCTGGGCAATCAGCCCCAGCATTTT. The chain combines TRBV29-1 with TRBJ1-5, with D maybe TRBD1 (6 bases). This CDR3 has 15 amino acids. Trimming stripped 4 bases from V and 2 bases from J, with 15 bases between. CDR1 SQVTM and CDR2 ANQGSEA come from the germline V gene.